This T cell receptor beta chain was sequenced during a study of T cells in Graves' hyperthyroidism and ophthalmopathy. What was amplified from RNA transcripts were TCR beta CDR3 regions. First-round RT-PCR of the TCR CDR3 relied on the HTBI primer set. TCRdb re-called the multiplex PCR reads with MiXCR, one entry per CDR3 protein. The sample contains fewer than 600,000 distinct CDR3 sequences, 13% to 15% of which appear only once. The sample holds a few counts of this clonotype. The sample taken for sequencing was blood. This TCR came from a woman aged 18-35 years with Graves' hyperthyroidism.

The CDR3 DNA sequence: TGCAGTGCTAGAATGCTATCAGGGGAAGGGTCGAACACTGAAGCTTTCTTT. Protein product: CSARMLSGEGSNTEAFF. J is TRBJ1-1 and V is TRBV20-1; tentatively, D is TRBD1 (6 bases). The CDR3 covers 17 residues. CDR1 and CDR2 from the germline V gene are DFQATT and SNEGSKA (reference sequence). Trimming took off 2 bases at V and 1 base at J, with 20 bases between the two ends.